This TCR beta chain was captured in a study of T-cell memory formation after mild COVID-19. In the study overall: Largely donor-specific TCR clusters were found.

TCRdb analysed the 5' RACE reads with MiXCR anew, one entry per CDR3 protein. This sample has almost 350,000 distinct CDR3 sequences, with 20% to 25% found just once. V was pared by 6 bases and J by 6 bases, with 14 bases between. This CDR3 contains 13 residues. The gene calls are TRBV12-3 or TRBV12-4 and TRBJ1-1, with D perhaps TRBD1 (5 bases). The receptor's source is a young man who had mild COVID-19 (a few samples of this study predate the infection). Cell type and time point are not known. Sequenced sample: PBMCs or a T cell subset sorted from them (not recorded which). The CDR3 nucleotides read TGTGCCAGCAGCCCCCGAGACAGCTCTGAAGCTTTCTTT. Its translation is CASSPRDSSEAFF.